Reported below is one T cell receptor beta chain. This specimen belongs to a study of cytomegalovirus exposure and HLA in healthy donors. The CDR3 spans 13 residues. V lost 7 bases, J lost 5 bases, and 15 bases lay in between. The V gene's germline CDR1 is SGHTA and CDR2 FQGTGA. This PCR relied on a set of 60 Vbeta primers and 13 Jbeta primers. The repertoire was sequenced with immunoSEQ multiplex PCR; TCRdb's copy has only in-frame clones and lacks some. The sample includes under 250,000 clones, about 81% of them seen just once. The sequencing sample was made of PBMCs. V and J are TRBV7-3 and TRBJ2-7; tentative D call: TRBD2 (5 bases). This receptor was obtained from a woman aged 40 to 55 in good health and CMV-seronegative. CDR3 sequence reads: CASKYIAGDEQYF. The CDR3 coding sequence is TGTGCCAGCAAGTACATCGCCGGGGACGAGCAGTACTTC.